This TCR beta chain stems from a study of beta chain features in type 1 diabetes. This clone was recorded a few times. Antigen unknown. Every isolated RNA sample was fully reverse transcribed, so sequencing captured expressed TCRB transcripts. Method: immunoSEQ multiplex PCR; TCRdb's copy keeps in-frame clones and lacks some. The sample comprises 620,000 or so clones, 15% to 19% of which are singletons, and 0.07% to 0.095% rests with the top ten. Whole-study findings and limits: Using cDNA template may skew counts toward highly expressing activated cells. Significant though moderate, a shortening of TCRB CDR3s appeared in all four CD4+ subsets of Type 1 diabetes patients.

The CDR3 runs 16 residues. Per germline, CDR1 SGHDN and CDR2 FVKESK. V lost 3 bases, J lost 8 bases, and 11 bases stayed unmatched. This TCR was sampled from a man aged 18-30 years in good health. The chain links TRBV14 to TRBJ1-4; 8 nucleotides line up with TRBD1. Material for sequencing was naive CD4+ T cells from blood. As DNA, the CDR3 is TGTGCCAGCAGCCACCTAGAGACAGGGGTCAGCGAAAAACTGTTTTTT. It encodes CASSHLETGVSEKLFF.